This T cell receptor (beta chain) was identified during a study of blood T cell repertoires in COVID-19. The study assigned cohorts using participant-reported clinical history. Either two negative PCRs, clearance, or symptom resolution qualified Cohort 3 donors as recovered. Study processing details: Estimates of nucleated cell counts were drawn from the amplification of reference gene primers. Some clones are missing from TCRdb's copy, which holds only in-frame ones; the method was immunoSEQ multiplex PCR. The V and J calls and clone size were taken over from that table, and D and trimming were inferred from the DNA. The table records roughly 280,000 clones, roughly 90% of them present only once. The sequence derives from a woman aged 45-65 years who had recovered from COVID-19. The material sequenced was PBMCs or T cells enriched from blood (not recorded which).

The CDR3 DNA is TGTGCCAGCAGTAAAACAGGGGACACTGAAGCTTTCTTT. This sequence encodes CASSKTGDTEAFF. The rearrangement links TRBV12-3 or TRBV12-4 to TRBJ1-1, with 7 bases identical to TRBD1. This CDR3 has 13 residues. With 5 bases clipped from V and 3 bases from J, the junction kept 3 bases outside the gene matches.